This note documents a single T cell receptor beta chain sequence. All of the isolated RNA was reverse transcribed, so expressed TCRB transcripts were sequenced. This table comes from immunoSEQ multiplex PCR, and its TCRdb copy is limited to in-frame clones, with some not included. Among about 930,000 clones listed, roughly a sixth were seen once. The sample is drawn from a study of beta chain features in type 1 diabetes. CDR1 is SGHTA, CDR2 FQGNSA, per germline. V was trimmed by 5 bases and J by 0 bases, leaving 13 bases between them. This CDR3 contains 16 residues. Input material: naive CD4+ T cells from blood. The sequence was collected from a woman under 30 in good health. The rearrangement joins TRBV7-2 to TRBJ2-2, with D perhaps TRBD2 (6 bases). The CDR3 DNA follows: TGTGCCAGCAGCCCGACTAGAGATACGAACACCGGGGAGCTGTTTTTT. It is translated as CASSPTRDTNTGELFF.